This TCR beta chain was retrieved from a study of CD8 T cells in Susac syndrome. Reverse transcription of roughly 0.5 to 1 ug RNA was performed with random hexamers. The amplification used immunoSEQ multiplex PCR on TCR beta CDR3; it spanned 54 Vbeta and 13 Jbeta. TCRdb re-derived calls from the immunoSEQ multiplex PCR reads in MiXCR, one entry per CDR3 protein. The table includes about 84,000 distinct CDR3 sequences, approximately 92% detected once. Sequencing of TCR beta was performed on blood CD8+ T cells and on blood CD4+ T cells. Controls matched for age and sex were healthy donors. TEMRA cells were FACS-enriched, with CD8+ and CD4+ T cells isolated negatively. Sequencing input: CD8+ T cells from PBMCs. This TCR was recovered from a human donor in good health.

The CDR3 protein is CASSLTPGSYDEQFF. In DNA, the CDR3 is TGTGCCAGTAGTCTTACCCCTGGCTCGTATGATGAGCAGTTCTTC. V gene TRBV19 combines with J gene TRBJ2-1, with D uncertain. V lost 5 bases and J lost 8, with 19 bases in between. The V gene's germline CDR1 is LNHDA and CDR2 SQIVND (reference sequence). This CDR3 has 15 amino acids.